This is a list of T cell receptor beta chains from one sample in a study of blood T cell repertoires in COVID-19. Clones were read by immunoSEQ multiplex PCR, and TCRdb kept only the in-frame ones, dropping some. In the table there are tens of thousands of clones, approximately 87% of which are singletons. The sequenced material came from peripheral blood. The receptors here all came from a human donor with active COVID-19. The donor label of this sample is uncertain. CDR3s leave out the opening cysteine and the closing phenylalanine or tryptophan.

10 | TRBV28 | ASQTGSDGYT
17 | TRBV11-3 | ASSSRLARGVTGTDTQY
12 | TRBV9 | ASSFRDRDPEQF
13 | TRBV15 | ATGYRTPPATEAF
15 | TRBV4-2 | ASSQGVWRGHHNEQF
12 | TRBV7-3 | ASSLGPGSYEQY
12 | TRBV10-2 | ASSESVSNYGYT
10 | TRBV19 | ASSILNGELF
11 | TRBV7-9 | ALSWGQNEKLF
13 | TRBV19 | ASSIGAGAPNEQF
11 | TRBV7-9 | ASSLAGTDEAF
13 | TRBV15 | ATSRLAGVTGELF
13 | TRBV11-2 | ASSSTYRGNYEQY
12 | TRBV4-1 | ASSHTRDYYEQY
13 | TRBV5-6 | ASSSQGSVNTEAF
12 | TRBV29-1 | SVYNRGFNNEQF
18 | TRBV18 | ASSPPGLAGALKNTGELF
14 | TRBV4-2 | ASQRALGEGTDTQY
12 | TRBV9 | ASSVGLENYGYT
13 | TRBV5-1 | ASSLEGRVGNTIY
12 | TRBV6-5 | ASTGDRDEKTQY
10 | TRBV7-8 | ASSHRGNVLT
13 | TRBV10-2 | ASSDGWQGGTPQH
10 | TRBV29-1 | SALTDTYEQY
12 | TRBV9 | ASSVDRGPYGYT
14 | TRBV7-2 | ASSLGVGGSSYEQY
13 | TRBV11-2 | ASSLALLAGETQY
11 | TRBV11-2 | ASCVDSYNEQF
10 | TRBV3-1/TRBV3-2 | ASSQDTGEQF
14 | TRBV4-2 | ASSQEGTGRNTEAF
11 | TRBV9 | ASSVPPRVEQF
15 | TRBV13 | ASRTRLAGVSQETQY
15 | TRBV7-9 | ASSGLAGVRGQETQY
12 | TRBV7-2 | ASSLFQGSTEAF
16 | TRBV28 | ASSPRGLGGGAGREQY
13 | TRBV24-1 | ATLSLRQGGYGYT
11 | TRBV11-1 | ASSLAGAVEQF